These T cell receptor beta chains were read from a single sample in a study of Graves' ophthalmopathy and Graves' hyperthyroidism. Each CDR3 protein gets one entry after TCRdb re-called the multiplex PCR reads with MiXCR. This sample has 40,000 to 50,000 distinct CDR3 sequences, with around 52% found just once. Material for sequencing was peripheral blood. The source is an adult man with Graves' ophthalmopathy. CDR3s include the opening cysteine and the closing phenylalanine or tryptophan. The order of the fields is D gene, V gene, J gene, clone size, CDR3 DNA, CDR3 protein. D genes are given only for firm matches. Where a row states a size, it is once, few, many or the class of an expanded clone; other rows omit it.

d_call: -; v_call: TRBV6-5; j_call: TRBJ1-4; clone_size: -; cdr3_nt: TGTGCCAGCAGGGAATACAGGCTTAATGAAAAACTGCTCTTT; cdr3_aa: CASREYRLNEKLLF
d_call: -; v_call: TRBV4-1; j_call: TRBJ1-2; clone_size: -; cdr3_nt: TGCGCCAGCAGCTCCCTAATATTCGATTCAGGGTTGGAGAACTATGGCAACACCTTC; cdr3_aa: CASSSLIFDSGLENYGNTF
d_call: -; v_call: TRBV24-1; j_call: TRBJ1-2; clone_size: medium-sized; cdr3_nt: TGTGCCACCAAGGGGGACTATGGCTACACCTTC; cdr3_aa: CATKGDYGYTF
d_call: -; v_call: TRBV7-6; j_call: TRBJ2-3; clone_size: many; cdr3_nt: TGTGCCAGCAGCTTAGTCCAGACCCCAGATACGCAGTATTTT; cdr3_aa: CASSLVQTPDTQYF
d_call: TRBD1; v_call: TRBV20-1; j_call: TRBJ2-1; clone_size: few; cdr3_nt: TGCAGTGCTTCCGGGACAGGGGGTTCCTACAATGAGCAGTTCTTC; cdr3_aa: CSASGTGGSYNEQFF
d_call: -; v_call: TRBV28; j_call: TRBJ1-6; clone_size: many; cdr3_nt: TGTGCCAGCAGCCCCCGATGGAAGCGGGATTCACCCCTCCACTTT; cdr3_aa: CASSPRWKRDSPLHF
d_call: -; v_call: TRBV7-3; j_call: TRBJ2-2; clone_size: -; cdr3_nt: TGTGCCAGCAGCCCCCTCTTTCGAGAAATCGGGGAGCTGTTTTTT; cdr3_aa: CASSPLFREIGELFF
d_call: -; v_call: TRBV6-1; j_call: TRBJ2-3; clone_size: many; cdr3_nt: TGTGCCAGCAGTTCAGCGGGCCTTAGCACAGATACGCAGTATTTT; cdr3_aa: CASSSAGLSTDTQYF
d_call: TRBD2; v_call: TRBV25-1; j_call: TRBJ2-7; clone_size: -; cdr3_nt: TGTGCCAGCGGGGACGGTGCTAGCGGGTCGCGCAGCTCCTACGAGCAGTACTTC; cdr3_aa: CASGDGASGSRSSYEQYF
d_call: TRBD1; v_call: TRBV5-1; j_call: TRBJ1-5; clone_size: -; cdr3_nt: TGCGCCAGCAGTTATGGACCGGGACAGAGGCCAGATACGCAGCATTTT; cdr3_aa: CASSYGPGQRPDTQHF
d_call: -; v_call: TRBV20-1; j_call: TRBJ1-2; clone_size: -; cdr3_nt: TGCAGTGCTGTTCTTGACAGACTTAACTATGGCTACACCTTC; cdr3_aa: CSAVLDRLNYGYTF